The sequence of this T cell receptor (beta chain) was determined in a study of identical twins. Study-wide points: Reduced insertions were recorded for abundant cord blood beta clonotypes, with no such pattern in memory repertoires.

All donors were healthy Caucasians. The sample holds a few counts of this clonotype. Its specificity is not known. TCRdb redid the calling of the 5' RACE reads with MiXCR, one entry per CDR3 protein. The sample yields 200,000 to 250,000 distinct CDR3 sequences, under 10% seen once. The same sample was also studied in work on yellow fever vaccine responses in identical twins. That work adds: Reportedly, the response of twins' T cells to the vaccine seemed partly convergent, partly personalized.

This sequence was found in a woman under 30 in good health. The sample was memory (CD45RO+) T cells sorted from blood.

The CDR3: CSALAPDSSYEQYF. The CDR3 DNA is TGCAGTGCTCTAGCGCCTGACAGCTCCTACGAGCAGTACTTC. The rearrangement uses TRBV20-1 and TRBJ2-7, with TRBD2 as a possible D gene (6 bases). Germline CDR1 and CDR2: DFQATT and SNEGSKA (reference sequence). The CDR3 consists of 14 residues. The V end was cut by 5 bases, the J end by 0 bases, with 14 bases between.